This T cell receptor beta chain was observed in a study of breast tumors, draining lymph nodes, adjacent tissues. Study-wide points: Data only fit, rather than demonstrated, lymph node origin of most tumor T cells. Tumors had less TCR diversity than lymph nodes, more than nontumor tissue. Luminal-like breast cancer showed significantly higher tumor–nontumor repertoire similarity than basal-like. Data fit most tumor T cells coming from lymph node, expanding in tumor.

Turning to this clonotype: Antigen specificity is unknown.

Germline-derived CDR1 and CDR2 are SGHRS and YFSETQ. The V segment lost 0 bases and the J segment 2 bases; nucleotides outside the gene matches: 5. The CDR3 sequence is 16 residues long. Each CDR3 protein gets one entry after TCRdb re-called the multiplex PCR reads with MiXCR. The sample carries 180,000 or so distinct CDR3 sequences, about 33% recorded once. Axillary draining lymph nodes of breast cancer patients supplied the node samples. The chain combines TRBV5-1 with TRBJ2-3, with TRBD2 identical over 8 bases. This TCR came from a female donor with breast cancer. Some clones in this sample may be carry-over from other donors' samples. The material sequenced was axillary lymph node tissue. CDR3 loop: CASSLVAAGATDTQYF. CDR3 nucleotides: TGCGCCAGCAGCTTGGTCGCAGCGGGGGCCACAGATACGCAGTATTTT.